These T cell receptor beta chains were read from a single sample in a study of post-analysis software for immune sequencing data. TCRdb recomputed calls from the PCR reads with MiXCR, one row per CDR3 protein. This table holds more than 500,000 distinct CDR3 sequences, around a third found once. The material sequenced was blood. These receptors came from a girl aged 2 to 17 with multiple sclerosis. Both conserved end residues are part of each CDR3. The order of the fields is J gene, clone size, D gene, V gene, CDR3 DNA, CDR3 protein. D genes are given only for firm matches. A clone size is listed for some rows: how often the clone was seen (once, few, many), or a class if it is expanded.

>TRBJ1-1|few|-|TRBV7-2
TGTGCCAGCAGCTTATCAGGGGCCGCTTTCTTT
CASSLSGAAFF
>TRBJ1-2|-|-|TRBV3-1
TGTGCCAGCAATTACCGCGGGGATACTGGCTACACCTTC
CASNYRGDTGYTF
>TRBJ2-7|-|TRBD2|TRBV12-3/TRBV12-4
TGTGCCAGCAGTTTACTCACCGGGACTAGTATCCCCTACGAGCAGTACTTC
CASSLLTGTSIPYEQYF
>TRBJ2-1|-|-|TRBV7-8
TGTGCCAGCAGCTTATCGTCCAGCTCCTACAATGAGCAGTTCTTC
CASSLSSSSYNEQFF
>TRBJ2-5|once|TRBD2|TRBV7-9
TGTGCCAGCAGTATACTAGCGGAGCAAGAGACCCAGTACTTC
CASSILAEQETQYF
>TRBJ1-4|-|-|TRBV5-1
TGCGCCAGCAGCTTACGTTCGGGACCAACTAATGAAAAACTGTTTTTT
CASSLRSGPTNEKLFF
>TRBJ2-2|-|TRBD2|TRBV5-1
TGCGCCAGCAGCATACTAGCGGGGGGCCTTCCGAACACCGGGGAGCTGTTTTTT
CASSILAGGLPNTGELFF
>TRBJ2-5|-|-|TRBV28
TGTGCCAGCAGCCTCACGAACGAGGGGCTATCCGAGACCCAGTACTTC
CASSLTNEGLSETQYF
>TRBJ2-2|-|TRBD1|TRBV20-1
TGCAGTGCTAGATCCGGGGACAGGGGCGGGGAGCTGTTTTTT
CSARSGDRGGELFF
>TRBJ2-1|-|-|TRBV7-8
TGTGCCAGCGCGTTGGGGGCCTACGAACAGTTCTTC
CASALGAYEQFF
>TRBJ2-3|-|TRBD1|TRBV7-2
TGTGCCAGCAACTACGAGGGGACAGCGACGGATACGCAGTATTTT
CASNYEGTATDTQYF
>TRBJ2-2|once|-|TRBV7-3
TGTGCCAGCAGCTTAGATCACCGAACCACCGGGGAGCTGTTTTTT
CASSLDHRTTGELFF
>TRBJ1-2|-|-|TRBV6-6
TGTGCCAGCAGTTACGCTGGGAGGGAAGGCGGTGGCTACACCTTC
CASSYAGREGGGYTF
>TRBJ1-4|-|TRBD1|TRBV6-6
TGTGCCAGCACCGACCGGGACAGAGCAACTAATGAAAAACTGTTTTTT
CASTDRDRATNEKLFF
>TRBJ1-1|-|-|TRBV20-1
TGCAGCTGCCGGGACAAATACCCCGAAGCTTTCTTT
CSCRDKYPEAFF
>TRBJ2-3|-|-|TRBV7-2
TGTGCCAGCAGCGCCTTCCTTAACACAGATACGCAGTATTTT
CASSAFLNTDTQYF
>TRBJ1-2|few|-|TRBV20-1
TGCAGTGCTAGAACAGGGTTCGGACCGATTAACTATGGCTACACCTTC
CSARTGFGPINYGYTF
>TRBJ2-2|-|-|TRBV29-1
TGCAGCGTTGGAGGCGGCGCGAACACCGGGGAGCTGTTTTTT
CSVGGGANTGELFF
>TRBJ1-1|-|-|TRBV7-9
TGTGCCAGCAGCTTAGCGGGGAGAGAAGCTTTCTTT
CASSLAGREAFF
>TRBJ2-1|-|TRBD2|TRBV7-3
TGTGCCAGCAGCCGACCTACGAAAAGCGGGGGGATCAGCTCCTACAATGAGCAGTTCTTC
CASSRPTKSGGISSYNEQFF
>TRBJ2-5|once|-|TRBV9
TGTGCCGGCAGCGTAGAAGAGGGGGAGACCCAGTACTTC
CAGSVEEGETQYF
>TRBJ2-3|few|-|TRBV11-2
TGTGCCAGCCTCATGGGCACAGATACGCAGTATTTT
CASLMGTDTQYF
>TRBJ2-3|-|-|TRBV7-3
TGTGCCAGCAGGCCACGCCAGGGCTCAGATACGCAGTATTTT
CASRPRQGSDTQYF
>TRBJ1-1|-|TRBD1|TRBV6-1
TGTGCCAGCAGAACAGGGGCGGGCACTGAAGCTTTCTTT
CASRTGAGTEAFF
>TRBJ2-3|-|TRBD2|TRBV14
TGTGCCAGCAGCCTCCTCCGGGGGGGGCAAACAGATACGCAGTATTTT
CASSLLRGGQTDTQYF
>TRBJ1-6|-|-|TRBV5-1
TGCGCCAGCAGCTTGGTAGGACAGAATTCACCCATCCACTTT
CASSLVGQNSPIHF
>TRBJ1-4|few|-|TRBV20-1
TGCAGTGCAGAAAGGGAAAAACTGTTTTTT
CSAEREKLFF
>TRBJ2-6|-|TRBD1|TRBV20-1
TGCAGTGCTAGAGCCTTCGGGACAGGGGGCTCTGGGGCCAACGTCCTGACTTTC
CSARAFGTGGSGANVLTF
>TRBJ1-2|few|-|TRBV5-1
TGCGCCAGCAGCCCCCCCATGGGTGTAGACTCCTATGGCTACACCTTC
CASSPPMGVDSYGYTF
>TRBJ1-4|-|-|TRBV3-1
TGTGCCAGCAGCCAAGTAAGACTCGATAATGAAAAACTGTTTTTT
CASSQVRLDNEKLFF
>TRBJ1-2|few|-|TRBV4-1
TGCGCCAGCAGCCAAGACGGGACACGAGTAAACTATGGCTACACCTTC
CASSQDGTRVNYGYTF
>TRBJ1-4|-|-|TRBV3-1
TGTGCCAGCAGCCGAGGAGGGGTTGGTGAAAAACTGTTTTTT
CASSRGGVGEKLFF
>TRBJ2-7|many|TRBD1|TRBV12-3/TRBV12-4
TGTGCCAGCGGGACAGCTACGGGGGAGCAGTACTTC
CASGTATGEQYF
>TRBJ2-7|-|-|TRBV6-5
TGTGCCAGCAGCTTTGGACAGCGGGGAGGGAGGGAGCAGTACTTC
CASSFGQRGGREQYF
>TRBJ1-3|-|-|TRBV25-1
TGTGCCAGCAGTGAACGGCAGGGGTCTGGAAACACCATATATTTT
CASSERQGSGNTIYF
>TRBJ2-1|-|TRBD2|TRBV12-3/TRBV12-4
TGTGCCAGCAGTTTGGGACTAGCGGGGGCTGAGCAGTTCTTC
CASSLGLAGAEQFF
>TRBJ1-2|-|-|TRBV7-9
TGTGCCAGCAGCTTAGAGCCCAGGGGAGCTAACTATGGCTACACCTTC
CASSLEPRGANYGYTF
>TRBJ1-1|few|TRBD1|TRBV5-1
TGCGCCAGCAGCTTGGCGGCAGGGGGGAACACTGAAGCTTTCTTT
CASSLAAGGNTEAFF